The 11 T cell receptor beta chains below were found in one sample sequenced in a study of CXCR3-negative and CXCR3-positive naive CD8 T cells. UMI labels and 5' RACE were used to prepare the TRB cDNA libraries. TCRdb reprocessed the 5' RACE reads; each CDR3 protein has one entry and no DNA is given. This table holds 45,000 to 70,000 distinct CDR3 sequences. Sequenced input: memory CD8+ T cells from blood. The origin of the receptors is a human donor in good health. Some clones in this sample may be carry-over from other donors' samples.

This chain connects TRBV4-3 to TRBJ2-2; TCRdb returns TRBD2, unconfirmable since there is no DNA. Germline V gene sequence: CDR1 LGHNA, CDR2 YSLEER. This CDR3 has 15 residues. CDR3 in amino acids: CASRGLAGDTGELFF.

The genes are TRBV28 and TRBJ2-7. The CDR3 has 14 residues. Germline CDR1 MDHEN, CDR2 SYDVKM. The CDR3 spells CASRTDHSSYEQYF.

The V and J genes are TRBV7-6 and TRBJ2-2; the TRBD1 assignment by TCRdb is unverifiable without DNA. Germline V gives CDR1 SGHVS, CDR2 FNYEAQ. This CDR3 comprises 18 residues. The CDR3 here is CASSLELGQEMNTGELFF.

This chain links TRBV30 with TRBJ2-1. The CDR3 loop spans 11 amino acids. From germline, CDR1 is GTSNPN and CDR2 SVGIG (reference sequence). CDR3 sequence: CAWSGYNEQFF.

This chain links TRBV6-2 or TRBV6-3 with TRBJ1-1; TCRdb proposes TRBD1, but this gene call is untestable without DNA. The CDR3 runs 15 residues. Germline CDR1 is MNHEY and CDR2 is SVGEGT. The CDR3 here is CASSSGDRRNTEAFF.

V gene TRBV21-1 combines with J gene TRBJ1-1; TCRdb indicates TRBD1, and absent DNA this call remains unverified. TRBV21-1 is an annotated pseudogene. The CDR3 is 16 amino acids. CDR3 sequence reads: CASSWVTGNMNTEAFF.

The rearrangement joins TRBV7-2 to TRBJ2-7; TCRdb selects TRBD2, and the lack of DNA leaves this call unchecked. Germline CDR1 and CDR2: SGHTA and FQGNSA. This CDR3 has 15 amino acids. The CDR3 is CASSLASGGIYEQYF. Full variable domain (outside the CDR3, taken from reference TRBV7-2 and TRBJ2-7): GAGVSQSPSNKVTEKGKDVELRCDPISGHTALYWYRQSLGQGLEFLIYFQGNSAPDKSGLPSDRFSAERTGGSVSTLTIQRTQQEDSAVYLCASSLASGGIYEQYFGPGTRLTVT.

This CDR3 is CSATSPRGGYSPLHF. The genes are TRBV20-1 and TRBJ1-6. CDR3 size: 15 residues. Germline CDR1 DFQATT, CDR2 SNEGSKA (reference sequence).

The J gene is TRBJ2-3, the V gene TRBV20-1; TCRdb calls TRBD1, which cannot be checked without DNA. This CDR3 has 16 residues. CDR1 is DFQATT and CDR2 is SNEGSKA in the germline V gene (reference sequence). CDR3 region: CSARDIKRGPTDTQYF.

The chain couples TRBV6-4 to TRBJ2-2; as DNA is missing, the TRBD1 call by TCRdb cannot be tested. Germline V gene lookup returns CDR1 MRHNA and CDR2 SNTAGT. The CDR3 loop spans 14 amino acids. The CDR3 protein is CASSPGQGTGELFF.

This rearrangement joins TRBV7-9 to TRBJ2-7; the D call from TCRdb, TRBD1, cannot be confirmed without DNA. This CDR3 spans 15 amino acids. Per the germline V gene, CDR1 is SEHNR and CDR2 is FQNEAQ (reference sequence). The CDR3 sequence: CASRSGTGDSYEQYF.